One sample yielded the 23 T cell receptor beta chains listed below, sequenced in a study of shared clonotypes between healthy human individuals. Sequencing used immunoSEQ multiplex PCR; TCRdb keeps in-frame clones, though not all of them. The repertoire consists of about 2.4 million clones, with roughly 93% occurring once and the leading ten covering about 0.38%. Source material: naive CD4+ T cells from PBMCs. Subset noted: CD45RA+ positively selected. The receptors shown here come from a man younger than 30 in good health. Some clones in this sample may be carry-over from other donors' samples.

The chain is built from TRBV5-5 and TRBJ2-7, with 10 bases that match TRBD1. Germline V gives CDR1 SGHKS, CDR2 YYEKEE (reference sequence). Germline trimming cut 0 bases from V and 12 bases from J; bases unmatched to any gene: 3. CDR3 size: 12 residues. CDR3 sequence: CASSLATGGRYF. The CDR3 nucleotides read TGTGCCAGCAGCTTGGCGACAGGGGGCCGGTACTTC.

The gene calls are TRBV28 and TRBJ2-2; D unresolved. V lost 7 bases and J lost 4, with 19 bases in between. Looked up from germline, CDR1 is MDHEN and CDR2 is SYDVKM. This CDR3 has 16 residues. CDR3 in amino acids: CASNPAGARSTGELFF. Written as DNA, the CDR3 is TGTGCCAGCAACCCCGCCGGCGCAAGAAGCACCGGGGAGCTGTTTTTT.

This chain connects TRBV14 to TRBJ1-1; TRBD1 aligns across 8 bases. The CDR3 has 16 amino acids. Trimming took 4 bases from V and 0 from J; bases not matched to a gene: 7. Germline values: CDR1 SGHDN, CDR2 FVKESK. The CDR3 loop reads CASSLRQGQVNTEAFF. The DNA of the CDR3 is TGTGCCAGCAGCCTCCGCCAGGGACAGGTGAACACTGAAGCTTTCTTT.

This chain joins TRBV29-1 and TRBJ2-1; 13 nucleotides align to TRBD2. The CDR3 runs 16 residues. The V segment lost 2 bases and the J segment 4 bases; nucleotides outside the gene matches: 5. Germline CDR1 is SQVTM and CDR2 is ANQGSEA. CDR3 nucleotides: TGCAGCGTTGAATTCGGACTAGCGGGAGCTTACAATGAGCAGTTCTTC. Encoded protein: CSVEFGLAGAYNEQFF.

The V and J genes are TRBV5-1 and TRBJ2-3; 8 nucleotides line up with TRBD1. CDR1 and CDR2 (germline): SGHRS, YFSETQ. This CDR3 spans 16 amino acids. J lost 5 bases, V lost 4 bases, and 12 bases had no gene match. The CDR3 DNA follows: TGCGCCAGCAGCCGCAGTGCAGGACAGGGAAGAGATACGCAGTATTTT. It codes for CASSRSAGQGRDTQYF.

The chain couples TRBV6-6 to TRBJ1-4, with D possibly TRBD1 on 5 matching bases. The CDR3 spans 14 residues. Germline V gives CDR1 MNHNY, CDR2 SVGAGI (reference sequence). V lost 8 bases, J lost 7 bases, and 17 bases lay in between. The CDR3 nucleotides are TGTGCCAGCCGGCGTACGGGGGGGACTGAAAAACTGTTTTTT. Its translation is CASRRTGGTEKLFF.

The V and J genes are TRBV6-1 and TRBJ2-7; D possibly corresponds to TRBD1 (7 bases). There are 13 residues in the CDR3. CDR1 is MNHNS, CDR2 SASEGT, per germline. The V end lost 7 bases, the J end lost 5 bases, and 15 bases lay between the germline ends. The CDR3 here is CASKSAGGNEQYF. Written as DNA, the CDR3 is TGTGCCAGCAAATCTGCAGGGGGGAACGAGCAGTACTTC.

V is TRBV19 and J is TRBJ2-7; TRBD2 is a possible D gene (5 bases). This CDR3 is built from 14 residues. The V and J ends lost 5 bases and 7 bases respectively, with 18 bases between them. Germline CDR1 reads LNHDA; CDR2 reads SQIVND (reference sequence). The CDR3 loop is CASSVTNPGWEQYF. The CDR3 DNA follows: TGTGCCAGTAGTGTGACTAACCCGGGATGGGAGCAGTACTTC.

This sequence joins TRBV11-1 and TRBJ2-7; 8 nucleotides match TRBD2. The CDR3 has 15 amino acids. Trimming took 2 bases from V and 5 from J; bases not matched to a gene: 8. CDR1 is SGHAT and CDR2 is FQDESV in the germline V gene (reference sequence). The chain's CDR3 is CASSLTSGSPHEQYF. CDR3 DNA: TGTGCCAGCAGCTTAACAAGCGGGAGTCCCCACGAGCAGTACTTC.

This clone was seen once. The V gene is TRBV4-2, the J gene TRBJ2-5, with 7 bases aligning to TRBD2. From germline, CDR1 is LGHNA and CDR2 YNFKEQ. The CDR3 spans 15 residues. The V and J ends lost 2 bases and 1 base, in that order; junction bases with no gene match: 4. The CDR3 protein is CASSQKPSGQETQYF. For the CDR3, the DNA is TGTGCCAGCAGCCAAAAACCTAGCGGCCAAGAGACCCAGTACTTC.

The chain combines TRBV7-7 with TRBJ2-1; 10 bases agree with TRBD2. This CDR3 contains 15 residues. Germline lookup yields CDR1 SSHAT and CDR2 FNYEAQ (reference sequence). With 5 bases clipped from V and 4 bases from J, the junction kept 5 bases outside the gene matches. CDR3 protein: CASSPGLAIYNEQFF. The DNA for the CDR3 is TGTGCCAGCAGCCCGGGACTAGCGATTTACAATGAGCAGTTCTTC. Full variable domain (missing parts from reference TRBV7-7 and TRBJ2-1): GAGVSQSPRYKVTKRGQDVTLRCDPISSHATLYWYQQALGQGPEFLTYFNYEAQPDKSGLPSDRFSAERPEGSISTLTIQRTEQRDSAMYRCASSPGLAIYNEQFFGPGTRLTVL.

The chain uses TRBV28 and TRBJ1-2; D possibly corresponds to TRBD1 (6 bases). V dropped 5 bases and J dropped 4 bases, with 14 bases sitting between them. Germline V gene lookup returns CDR1 MDHEN and CDR2 SYDVKM. The CDR3 loop spans 14 amino acids. As DNA, the CDR3 is TGTGCCAGCAGTCGGGGGCATCGAGTCTATGGCTACACCTTC. This codes for CASSRGHRVYGYTF.

The V and J genes are TRBV11-3 and TRBJ1-2, with 8 positions matching TRBD1. This CDR3 contains 15 residues. The V and J ends lost 5 bases and 9 bases, in that order; junction bases with no gene match: 14. Germline values: CDR1 SGHNT, CDR2 YENEEA. The CDR3 DNA sequence: TGTGCCAGCAGCCTATCCCCGGACAGGGTTAAACGCTACACCTTC. It codes for CASSLSPDRVKRYTF.

The chain carries TRBV28 and TRBJ2-2, with 9 bases aligning to TRBD2. Germline CDR1 and CDR2: MDHEN and SYDVKM. The CDR3 length is 17 residues. Trimming took 6 bases from V and 4 from J; bases not matched to a gene: 12. This chain's CDR3 is CASSSEFSGRGTGELFF. The DNA of the CDR3 is TGTGCCAGCAGCTCAGAGTTTAGCGGGAGAGGCACCGGGGAGCTGTTTTTT.

On this clone itself: This same CDR3 is encoded by further DNA sequences in the sample. The chain couples TRBV5-1 to TRBJ2-2, with D tentatively TRBD1 (5 bases). V was shortened by 0 bases and J by 4 bases, with 7 bases between the two germline ends. Germline V lookup: CDR1 SGHRS, CDR2 YFSETQ. The CDR3 spans 14 residues. This CDR3 is CASSLDGATGELFF. In DNA, the CDR3 is TGCGCCAGCAGCTTGGATGGGGCCACCGGGGAGCTGTTTTTT.

This chain links TRBV9 with TRBJ2-1; 7 nucleotides line up with TRBD2. In germline, CDR1 is SGDLS, CDR2 YYNGEE. V dropped 3 bases and J dropped 9; count of bases not matched to a gene: 21. The CDR3 is 18 amino acids. Here the CDR3 reads CASSAKKTTTGEGGEQFF. The CDR3 nucleotides read TGTGCCAGCAGCGCCAAGAAGACTACGACCGGGGAGGGAGGTGAGCAGTTCTTC.

This clone has a single count. Additional DNA sequences in this sample encode the identical CDR3. This chain links TRBV28 with TRBJ2-3; 13 bases match TRBD2. CDR1 is MDHEN, CDR2 SYDVKM, per germline. The CDR3 totals 16 residues. J lost 1 base, V lost 2 bases, and 0 bases had no gene match. The CDR3 loop reads CASSLGLAGGTDTQYF. The CDR3 nucleotides read TGTGCCAGCAGTTTAGGACTAGCGGGGGGCACAGATACGCAGTATTTT.

CDR3 region: CASSSLTGFGGYTF. The CDR3 DNA reads as TGCGCCAGCAGCTCACTGACAGGGTTCGGCGGCTACACCTTC. The V call is TRBV5-1, the J call TRBJ1-2; 7 bases are shared with TRBD1. The V gene's germline CDR1 is SGHRS and CDR2 YFSETQ. CDR3 length: 14 residues. Trimming took 3 bases from V and 8 from J; bases not matched to a gene: 10.

This chain joins TRBV6-1 and TRBJ1-4; D gene unclear. The CDR3 length is 15 residues. V was trimmed by 4 bases and J by 6 bases, leaving 15 bases between them. Germline V gives CDR1 MNHNS, CDR2 SASEGT. The CDR3, as DNA: TGTGCCAGCAGTGTTGGAGGGAGGAGAGATGAAAAACTGTTTTTT. Translating it yields CASSVGGRRDEKLFF.

The chain carries TRBV5-4 and TRBJ2-7, with D possibly being TRBD2 (6 bases). The germline V gene has CDR1 SGHNT and CDR2 YYREEE (reference sequence). The CDR3 is made up of 15 amino acids. V lost 10 bases, J lost 1 base, and 21 bases lay in between. The CDR3 nucleotides read TGTGCCGTTCGAGAACGGGACTCTAAATCCTACGAGCAGTACTTC. Translated: CAVRERDSKSYEQYF.

CDR3 coding DNA: TGTGCCAGCAGGAGGACTAGCGCCCGAGCAGATACGCAGTATTTT. Its protein product is CASRRTSARADTQYF. The chain recombines TRBV28 with TRBJ2-3; 9 positions match TRBD2. CDR3 size: 15 residues. V was pared by 6 bases and J by 4 bases, with 8 bases of the junction left unmatched. Germline loops: CDR1 MDHEN, CDR2 SYDVKM.

The chain is built from TRBV7-2 and TRBJ2-1, with 13 bases that match TRBD2. With V trimmed by 5 bases and J by 6 bases, 4 bases remained unmatched. Germline CDR1 is SGHTA and CDR2 is FQGNSA. CDR3 length equals 15 residues. The CDR3 spells CASSPGTSGTNEQFF. The CDR3 region has the DNA TGTGCCAGCAGCCCTGGGACTAGCGGGACCAATGAGCAGTTCTTC.

The chain is built from TRBV18 and TRBJ1-5; perhaps TRBD1 as D (6 bases). This CDR3 is 16 amino acids long. V dropped 2 bases and J dropped 0 bases, with 11 bases sitting between them. From germline, CDR1 is KGHSH and CDR2 LQKENI. CDR3 in DNA: TGTGCCAGCTCACCAGTCAAAGGGGGTAGCAATCAGCCCCAGCATTTT. Protein product: CASSPVKGGSNQPQHF.